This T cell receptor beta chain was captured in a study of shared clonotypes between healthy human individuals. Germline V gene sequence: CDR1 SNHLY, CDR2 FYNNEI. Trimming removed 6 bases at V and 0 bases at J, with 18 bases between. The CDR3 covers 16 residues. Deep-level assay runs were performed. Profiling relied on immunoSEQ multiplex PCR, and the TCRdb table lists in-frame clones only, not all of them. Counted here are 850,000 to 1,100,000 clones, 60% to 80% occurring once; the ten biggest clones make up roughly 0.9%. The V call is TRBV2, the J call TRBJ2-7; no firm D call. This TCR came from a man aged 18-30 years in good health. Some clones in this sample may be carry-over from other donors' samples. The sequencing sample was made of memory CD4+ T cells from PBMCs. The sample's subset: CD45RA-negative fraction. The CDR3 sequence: CASSPPNPISSYEQYF. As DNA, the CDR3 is TGTGCCAGCAGCCCCCCGAACCCGATAAGCTCCTACGAGCAGTACTTC.